Reported below is one T cell receptor (beta chain). TCRdb's copy holds only in-frame clones and misses some; the assay was immunoSEQ multiplex PCR. This sample yields 100,000 to 150,000 clones, of which almost 95% are seen a single time; 0.58% belongs to the top ten. These data are taken from a study of control samples from healthy donors and cancer patients. Germline V gene lookup returns CDR1 MRHNA and CDR2 SNTAGT. The V gene end was trimmed by 4 bases and the J gene end by 5 bases; junction bases not matched to a gene: 5. This CDR3 spans 14 amino acids. This clonotype was sampled from a man of 80 years or more with head and neck cancer. Sequencing input: PBMCs. This chain connects TRBV6-4 to TRBJ2-1; TRBD2 agrees at 7 bases. The CDR3 protein is CASSAGLEDNEQFF. DNA of the CDR3: TGTGCCAGCAGTGCCGGACTAGAAGACAATGAGCAGTTCTTC.